Listed here are 20 T cell receptor beta chains from one sample, sequenced in a study of blood T cell repertoires in COVID-19. This table comes from immunoSEQ multiplex PCR, and its TCRdb copy is limited to in-frame clones, with some not included. This sample has some 290,000 clones, with about 90% found just once. Sequenced material: PBMCs or T cells enriched from blood (not recorded which). The origin of the receptors is a woman in her 30s who had recovered from COVID-19.

The chain is built from TRBV11-2 and TRBJ2-1; possible D gene TRBD1, 8 bases. V was clipped by 4 bases and J by 2 bases, with 15 bases between them. Germline V lookup: CDR1 SGHAT, CDR2 FQNNGV. This CDR3 region has 16 residues. Here the CDR3 reads CASSYDRGGTYNEQFF. In DNA, the CDR3 is TGTGCCAGCAGCTACGACAGGGGAGGGACCTACAATGAGCAGTTCTTC.

This chain uses TRBV10-3 with TRBJ1-2; 9 bases are a match to TRBD1. CDR3 size: 13 residues. Trimming removed 4 bases from V and 7 bases from J; junction bases left unmatched: 4. From germline, CDR1 is ENHRY and CDR2 SYGVKD. CDR3 amino acids: CAISAPTGGGYTF. CDR3 DNA: TGTGCCATCAGTGCTCCGACAGGGGGTGGCTACACCTTC.

This clone has a single count. The chain has TRBV11-3 and TRBJ2-1, with 10 nucleotides matching TRBD2. J gave up 11 bases and V 4 bases, and 5 bases lay outside the gene matches. This CDR3 is 13 amino acids long. Germline CDR1 reads SGHNT; CDR2 reads YENEEA. CDR3 protein: CASSSTSGAKQFF. CDR3 DNA: TGTGCCAGCAGCTCAACTAGCGGGGCGAAGCAGTTCTTC.

J is TRBJ1-5 and V is TRBV24-1; D not resolved. The CDR3 extends over 16 amino acids. Germline-derived CDR1 and CDR2 are KGHDR and SFDVKD. V was cut by 0 bases and J by 0 bases, with 8 bases left in between. The CDR3 bases are TGTGCCACCAGTGATTTGCGCAGTTATAGCAATCAGCCCCAGCATTTT. As protein: CATSDLRSYSNQPQHF.

V is TRBV5-6 and J is TRBJ1-4, with a tentative D call TRBD1 (5 bases). Between the trimmed V and J ends, which lost 1 base and 8 bases, there was a span of 15 bases. CDR1 and CDR2 (germline): SGHDT, YYEEEE. The CDR3 spans 15 residues. This CDR3 reads CASSLIRVKAEKLFF. The CDR3 DNA reads TGTGCCAGCAGCTTGATCAGGGTAAAAGCGGAAAAACTGTTTTTT.

In the case of this clone: This sample also contains other DNA sequences that code for the same CDR3. The rearrangement links TRBV5-6 to TRBJ2-5, with D perhaps TRBD2 (6 bases). This CDR3 is 13 amino acids long. Deletions cut 2 bases from V and 5 bases from J, with 10 bases between. Germline V gives CDR1 SGHDT, CDR2 YYEEEE. The CDR3 spells CASSLSGGETQYF. CDR3 in DNA: TGTGCCAGCAGCTTATCAGGAGGGGAGACCCAGTACTTC.

The V and J genes are TRBV12-5 and TRBJ2-3, with 8 bases fitting TRBD1. This CDR3 region has 16 residues. The germline gives CDR1 LGHNT, CDR2 FRNRAP. The trim removed 6 bases at V and 0 bases at J, leaving 8 bases unmatched. The DNA of the CDR3 is TGTGCTAGTGGATCGGGACAGGCGTCGAGCACAGATACGCAGTATTTT. This gives the protein CASGSGQASSTDTQYF.

V usage is TRBV13 and J usage is TRBJ2-3, with a possible D match to TRBD2 (6 bases). The CDR3 is 20 amino acids. CDR1 is PRHDT and CDR2 is FYEKMQ in the germline V gene (reference sequence). V lost 5 bases and J 2 bases, leaving 29 bases between the germline ends. CDR3 in DNA: TGTGCCAGCAGCATCACCCTCGGGACTCCCTATGAGCAGAACACAGATACGCAGTATTTT. This encodes CASSITLGTPYEQNTDTQYF.

V gene TRBV18 combines with J gene TRBJ1-2; D ambiguous. Germline assignment: CDR1 KGHSH and CDR2 LQKENI. The CDR3 is 15 amino acids. Between the trimmed V and J ends, which lost 2 bases and 0 bases, there was a span of 10 bases. The CDR3 DNA follows: TGTGCCAGCTCACCATTCCAGGAAGCTAACTATGGCTACACCTTC. Amino acids: CASSPFQEANYGYTF.

The chain carries TRBV19 and TRBJ2-5; the D gene is possibly TRBD1 (5 bases). V was cut by 3 bases and J by 1 base, with 6 bases left in between. Germline values: CDR1 LNHDA, CDR2 SQIVND (reference sequence). CDR3 length equals 13 residues. The CDR3: CASSMTAQETQYF. CDR3 DNA sequence: TGTGCCAGTAGTATGACAGCCCAAGAGACCCAGTACTTC.

The rearrangement joins TRBV6-6 to TRBJ2-4; maybe TRBD2 (5 bases). This CDR3 has 16 residues. With 6 bases removed from V and 0 bases from J, the gap between germline ends came to 15 bases. Germline lookup yields CDR1 MNHNY and CDR2 SVGAGI (reference sequence). The CDR3 DNA is TGTGCCAGCAGCCCCCCGGGGAGCTTAGCCAAAAACATTCAGTACTTC. Its translation is CASSPPGSLAKNIQYF.

The chain has TRBV29-1 and TRBJ2-1, with D perhaps TRBD1 (6 bases). Per the germline V gene, CDR1 is SQVTM and CDR2 is ANQGSEA. This CDR3 has 13 residues. Trimming removed 3 bases at V and 5 bases at J, with 11 bases between. The CDR3 spells CSVDRDTHNEQFF. CDR3 sequence (DNA): TGCAGCGTTGACCGGGACACACACAATGAGCAGTTCTTC.

Only one count was recorded for this clone. This chain links TRBV11-1 with TRBJ1-1, with 8 bases matching TRBD1. The CDR3 loop spans 14 amino acids. Germline trimming cut 4 bases from V and 4 bases from J; bases unmatched to any gene: 5. Germline V gene lookup returns CDR1 SGHAT and CDR2 FQDESV (reference sequence). CDR3 coding DNA: TGTGCCAGCAGCTCCAGGGGGCTTGGCACTGAAGCTTTCTTT. It codes for CASSSRGLGTEAFF.

On this clone: At one of its ends the junction is not consistent with the germline gene, which may arise from a read error. The CDR3 region is CASSDTPTGTFRNF. DNA for the CDR3: TGTGCCAGCAGCGACACCCCGACAGGGACCTTCAGAAACTTT. The V call is TRBV9, the J call TRBJ1-6; 7 nucleotides agree with TRBD1. CDR3 length equals 14 residues. Per germline, CDR1 SGDLS and CDR2 YYNGEE.

V and J are TRBV19 and TRBJ2-1, with 7 bases identical to TRBD2. V gave up 9 bases and J gave up 5 bases; unmatched junction bases: 10. Germline V gives CDR1 LNHDA, CDR2 SQIVND (reference sequence). The CDR3 covers 14 residues. CDR3 bases: TGTGCCAGCGATTCCGGGACTACTCACAATGAGCAGTTCTTC. Amino acids: CASDSGTTHNEQFF.

This clone was counted between two and nine times. The chain carries TRBV15 and TRBJ2-7, with TRBD2 matching over 7 bases. CDR1 is LNHNV, CDR2 YYDKDF, per germline (reference sequence). CDR3 length: 15 amino acids. V shed 0 bases and J 2 bases; nucleotides not matched to a gene: 4. This chain's CDR3 is CATSRDSSGTYEQYF. CDR3 coding DNA: TGTGCCACCAGCAGAGATTCTAGCGGAACCTACGAGCAGTACTTC.

This sequence joins TRBV28 and TRBJ2-3; TRBD1 aligns across 9 bases. Germline V gene sequence: CDR1 MDHEN, CDR2 SYDVKM. J gave up 8 bases and V 6 bases, and 9 bases lay outside the gene matches. This CDR3 comprises 14 residues. The DNA for the CDR3 is TGTGCCAGCAGCTCCGGGACAGGGCGTGGTACGCAGTATTTT. Amino acid sequence: CASSSGTGRGTQYF.

The V and J genes are TRBV12-3 or TRBV12-4 and TRBJ1-3; no definite D call. This CDR3 has 11 residues. Trimming pared 3 bases from V and 8 bases from J, leaving 5 bases between. CDR3 coding DNA: TGTGCCAGCAGTTTCGTAGACACCATATATTTT. Residues: CASSFVDTIYF.

This clone was found once. The J gene is TRBJ2-5, the V gene TRBV5-1; 13 nucleotides match TRBD2. CDR3 length: 16 residues. Trimming took 6 bases from V and 1 from J; bases not matched to a gene: 6. Germline-derived CDR1 and CDR2 are SGHRS and YFSETQ. The CDR3 bases are TGCGCCAGCACCTCGGGACTAGCGGGAACCCAAGAGACCCAGTACTTC. Translating gives CASTSGLAGTQETQYF.

The rearrangement uses TRBV6-5 and TRBJ1-1, with D perhaps matching TRBD1 (5 bases). Trimming pared 6 bases from V and 6 bases from J, leaving 11 bases between. The CDR3 is made up of 12 amino acids. Per the germline V gene, CDR1 is MNHEY and CDR2 is SVGAGI. CDR3 bases: TGTGCCAGCAGAGGGGACTGGGCTGAAGCTTTCTTT. It yields the protein CASRGDWAEAFF.